A single T cell receptor (beta chain) is shown here with its context. This entry belongs to a study of identical twins. Germline CDR1 reads SQVTM; CDR2 reads ANQGSEA. This CDR3 has 13 residues. Deletions cut 3 bases from V and 3 bases from J, with 10 bases between. TCRdb analysed the 5' RACE reads with MiXCR anew, one entry per CDR3 protein. Among 200,000 to 250,000 distinct CDR3 sequences listed, more than 6.5% were seen once. These same records also appear under a second study, on yellow fever vaccine responses in identical twins.

The sequenced material came from memory (CD45RO+) T cells sorted from blood. The J gene is TRBJ2-3, the V gene TRBV29-1; D remains unclear. The receptor was isolated from a woman younger than 30 in good health. Here the CDR3 reads CSVDLAFTDTQYF. CDR3 nucleotides: TGCAGCGTTGACTTAGCTTTTACAGATACGCAGTATTTT.